One and the same sample provided the 25 T cell receptor beta chains below, sequenced in a study of post-analysis software for immune sequencing data. Findings and limits, study-wide: Comparison of patients with controls showed about 5 TRBV segments more frequent in patients, TRBV5-6, TRBV5-1 and TRBV20-1 among them.

These receptors lack a known antigen. Unique molecular identifiers were built into the TCR beta cDNA libraries. TCRdb itself ran the PCR reads through MiXCR, one entry per CDR3 protein. The sample consists of some 690,000 distinct CDR3 sequences, roughly 29% of them appearing once. Sequencing was performed on blood. The source is a girl between 5 and 17 years old with multiple sclerosis.

This chain connects TRBV14 to TRBJ1-1, with D possibly being TRBD1 (5 bases). The CDR3 totals 14 residues. The germline V gene has CDR1 SGHDN and CDR2 FVKESK. With 0 bases removed from V and 13 bases from J, the gap between germline ends came to 18 bases. This CDR3 reads CASSQDMSGRRFFF. Written as DNA, the CDR3 is TGTGCCAGCAGCCAAGATATGTCAGGGCGTCGGTTTTTCTTT.

This chain uses TRBV20-1 with TRBJ2-1; the match to TRBD2 covers 9 bases. J was trimmed by 4 bases and V by 6 bases; bases with no gene match: 10. This CDR3 has 15 amino acids. Germline loops: CDR1 DFQATT, CDR2 SNEGSKA (reference sequence). CDR3 bases: TGCAGTGCCCAGGCCCTAGCGGGAATGTACAATGAGCAGTTCTTC. This codes for CSAQALAGMYNEQFF.

The table lists this clonotype with many counts. The chain couples TRBV6-2 or TRBV6-3 to TRBJ2-7, with TRBD2 identical over 9 bases. Losses at the gene ends were 0 bases for V and 2 bases for J; bases not matched to a gene: 8. The CDR3 is 17 residues long. CDR1 is MNHEY, CDR2 SVGEGT, per germline. This chain's CDR3 is CASSYSPLAGPTYEQYF. CDR3 DNA sequence: TGTGCCAGCAGTTACTCTCCGCTAGCGGGACCCACCTACGAGCAGTACTTC.

V and J are TRBV12-5 and TRBJ2-7, with 12 bases aligning to TRBD2. This CDR3 spans 16 amino acids. J was trimmed by 3 bases and V by 1 base; bases with no gene match: 4. Per germline, CDR1 LGHNT and CDR2 FRNRAP. In nucleotides, the CDR3 is TGTGCTAGTGGTTTGGCCACTAGCGGGAGGAACTACGAGCAGTACTTC. Translated, it gives CASGLATSGRNYEQYF.

The V and J genes are TRBV7-9 and TRBJ2-1; 8 bases align to TRBD1. Germline V gene lookup returns CDR1 SEHNR and CDR2 FQNEAQ (reference sequence). The CDR3 has 16 residues. After removal of 1 base from V and 5 bases from J, the junction contained 7 bases not matched to a gene. CDR3 in amino acids: CASSLVRDRSHNEQFF. The CDR3 DNA follows: TGTGCCAGCAGCTTAGTTAGGGACAGGTCTCACAATGAGCAGTTCTTC.

This rearrangement joins TRBV18 to TRBJ2-7; no definite D call. Trimming left V 2 bases short and J 6 bases short, with 20 bases between. Germline V gene lookup returns CDR1 KGHSH and CDR2 LQKENI. The CDR3 is made up of 16 amino acids. This CDR3 is CASSPRAWAGLGEQYF. The DNA of the CDR3 is TGTGCCAGCTCACCAAGGGCGTGGGCCGGGCTTGGCGAGCAGTACTTC.

J is TRBJ1-2 and V is TRBV4-3, with 7 bases aligning to TRBD1. Trimming removed 1 base from V and 7 bases from J; junction bases left unmatched: 9. Germline assignment: CDR1 LGHNA and CDR2 YSLEER. The CDR3 runs 15 residues. The CDR3 nucleotides are TGCGCCAGCAGCCAAGGACAGGGAACGATTCGTGGCTACACCTTC. Protein product: CASSQGQGTIRGYTF.

This clonotype came up a few times. This rearrangement joins TRBV7-2 to TRBJ2-5, with a weak D call TRBD2 (7 bases). The DNA end lines up better with TRBJ2-7; the J call may be wrong. The CDR3 spans 15 residues. Germline loops: CDR1 SGHTA, CDR2 FQGNSA. As DNA, the CDR3 is TGTGCCAGCAGCTTATGGGGCCCCCGGGGGGCCGAGCAGTACTTC. The encoded protein is CASSLWGPRGAEQYF.

This clonotype turned up a few times. The V call is TRBV7-8, the J call TRBJ1-6; D is ambiguous. There are 15 residues in the CDR3. Trimming shortened V by 5 bases and J by 7 bases, and 15 bases separated the two germline ends. CDR1 and CDR2 (germline): SGHVS, FQNEAQ. The CDR3 nucleotides read TGTGCCAGCAGCGCAGATGATACGAGAAATTCACCCCTCCACTTT. Its protein is CASSADDTRNSPLHF.

The chain carries TRBV3-1 and TRBJ2-2, with a possible D match to TRBD2 (5 bases). The germline gives CDR1 LGHDT, CDR2 YNNKEL (reference sequence). The germline V and J ends were trimmed by 4 bases and 5 bases, with 8 bases remaining between them. The CDR3 spans 13 residues. The CDR3 reads CASSRRGTGELFF. The CDR3, as DNA: TGTGCCAGCAGCCGCCGGGGAACCGGGGAGCTGTTTTTT.

This clonotype occurred a few times. Written as DNA, the CDR3 is TGTGCCAGCAGCGGACTCGTGGGCGGAAAGAACGTCCTGACTTTC. Amino acids: CASSGLVGGKNVLTF. The genes are TRBV9 and TRBJ2-6, with D unresolved. The germline CDR1 and CDR2 sequences are SGDLS and YYNGEE. The CDR3 has 15 amino acids. Trimming removed 3 bases at V and 10 bases at J, with 17 bases between.

The J gene is TRBJ2-2, the V gene TRBV29-1; TRBD1 agrees at 8 bases. This CDR3 is built from 16 residues. The junction had 5 bases not matched to a gene; V was cut back by 0 bases and J by 2 bases. Germline assignment: CDR1 SQVTM and CDR2 ANQGSEA. The CDR3 sequence: CSVEDRTGYNTGELFF. CDR3 sequence (DNA): TGCAGCGTTGAAGACCGGACAGGGTATAACACCGGGGAGCTGTTTTTT.

The chain joins TRBV6-2 or TRBV6-3 to TRBJ2-4; D might be TRBD1 or TRBD2, each matching 5 bases. Trimming removed 6 bases at V and 6 bases at J, with 18 bases between. Looked up from germline, CDR1 is MNHEY and CDR2 is SVGEGT. The CDR3 is 15 residues long. CDR3 DNA sequence: TGTGCCAGCAGCTACCGGGACCTTGTCGGAAACATTCAGTACTTC. This translates into CASSYRDLVGNIQYF.

This clonotype was counted between two and nine times. The V and J genes are TRBV13 and TRBJ1-2, with D perhaps TRBD1 (6 bases). Per germline, CDR1 PRHDT and CDR2 FYEKMQ (reference sequence). The CDR3 spans 16 residues. Trimming left V 5 bases short and J 3 bases short, with 19 bases between. CDR3 residues: CASSLSSGGLDYGYTF. In nucleotides, the CDR3 is TGTGCCAGCAGCCTCAGCTCCGGGGGGCTCGACTATGGCTACACCTTC.

The rearrangement uses TRBV29-1 and TRBJ1-4, with a possible D match to TRBD1 (5 bases). The CDR3 has 11 residues. Germline V gene sequence: CDR1 SQVTM, CDR2 ANQGSEA. The germline V and J ends were trimmed by 4 bases and 8 bases, with 8 bases remaining between them. The CDR3 protein is CSVAEGEKLFF. Written as DNA, the CDR3 is TGCAGCGTTGCAGAGGGGGAAAAACTGTTTTTT.

The rearrangement links TRBV28 to TRBJ2-1; either TRBD1 or TRBD2 may fit D (5 bases each). Trimming pared 5 bases from V and 5 bases from J, leaving 19 bases between. CDR3 size: 16 residues. Germline-derived CDR1 and CDR2 are MDHEN and SYDVKM. The CDR3 region has the DNA TGTGCCAGCAGTCCCTGGGACGGCCAAGGGCACAATGAGCAGTTCTTC. Amino acid sequence: CASSPWDGQGHNEQFF. The full variable domain, completed using reference TRBV28 and TRBJ2-1, is DVKVTQSSRYLVKRTGEKVFLECVQDMDHENMFWYRQDPGLGLRLIYFSYDVKMKEKGDIPEGYSVSREKKERFSLILESASTNQTSMYLCASSPWDGQGHNEQFFGPGTRLTVL.

In this sample, this clonotype turned up many times. The V call is TRBV10-3, the J call TRBJ1-2; D is ambiguous. There are 16 residues in the CDR3. Trimming took 6 bases from V and 3 from J, leaving 20 bases between them. Germline values: CDR1 ENHRY, CDR2 SYGVKD. The CDR3 coding sequence is TGTGCCATCAGATCGGAGTTCCTATTCGGGGACTATGGCTACACCTTC. Translation gives CAIRSEFLFGDYGYTF.

As for this clonotype: This clone may be a read error of a much larger clone one base away. The CDR3 region has the DNA TGTGCCAGCAGCCTCGGAGGCGGGAACTACGAGCAGTTCTTC. Amino acids: CASSLGGGNYEQFF. This chain links TRBV7-2 with TRBJ2-1; the D gene is possibly TRBD2 (6 bases). Trimming took 5 bases from V and 10 from J, leaving 18 bases between them. Per germline, CDR1 SGHTA and CDR2 FQGNSA. The CDR3 length is 14 residues.

This sequence joins TRBV6-5 and TRBJ1-4; D call uncertain. CDR3 length: 12 residues. Germline-derived CDR1 and CDR2 are MNHEY and SVGAGI. The germline V and J ends were trimmed by 0 bases and 8 bases, with 4 bases remaining between them. The CDR3 DNA sequence: TGTGCCAGCAGTTACTCGGGGGAAAAACTGTTTTTT. Amino acids: CASSYSGEKLFF.

The rearrangement uses TRBV3-1 and TRBJ1-1, with D perhaps matching TRBD1 (5 bases). The CDR3 contains 16 residues. The germline CDR1 and CDR2 sequences are LGHDT and YNNKEL (reference sequence). V shed 4 bases and J shed 3 bases, with 18 bases lying between them. CDR3 nucleotides: TGTGCCAGCAGCCCCTCTTTCGGGGCTTTGGACACTGAAGCTTTCTTT. Amino acid sequence: CASSPSFGALDTEAFF.

V gene TRBV20-1 combines with J gene TRBJ1-2; D possibly corresponds to TRBD1 (5 bases). The CDR3 loop spans 13 amino acids. Germline V gene data show CDR1 as DFQATT and CDR2 as SNEGSKA (reference sequence). V was pared by 5 bases and J by 2 bases, with 12 bases between. Here the CDR3 DNA reads TGCAGTGCTGGACCGGGACGCAACTATGGCTACACCTTC. Protein sequence: CSAGPGRNYGYTF.

This clonotype was counted many times. The chain employs TRBV7-9 and TRBJ1-2, with D maybe TRBD1 (6 bases). The CDR3 contains 13 residues. CDR1 is SEHNR and CDR2 is FQNEAQ in the germline V gene (reference sequence). The V end lost 5 bases, the J end lost 8 bases, and 15 bases lay between the germline ends. The CDR3 nucleotides are TGTGCCAGCAGCCCGAGCAGGGGCGACGGCTACACCTTC. Amino acids: CASSPSRGDGYTF.

This chain joins TRBV28 and TRBJ1-5; D is unclear. Germline V CDR1 and CDR2: MDHEN, SYDVKM. The CDR3 contains 13 residues. V was pared by 7 bases and J by 4 bases, with 11 bases between. This CDR3 reads CASTPPGNQPQHF. The CDR3 DNA reads as TGTGCCAGCACCCCTCCGGGGAATCAGCCCCAGCATTTT.

This clonotype has a count of ten or more. The chain is built from TRBV15 and TRBJ2-5; D is uncertain. From germline, CDR1 is LNHNV and CDR2 YYDKDF (reference sequence). Trimming cost V 5 bases and J 2 bases, with 15 bases left between them. CDR3 length: 15 residues. The CDR3 sequence: CATSSRGTPQETQYF. The CDR3 bases are TGTGCCACCAGCTCAAGAGGAACCCCACAAGAGACCCAGTACTTC.

J is TRBJ1-2 and V is TRBV5-6, with 8 positions matching TRBD1. The germline CDR1 and CDR2 sequences are SGHDT and YYEEEE. Trimming took 3 bases from V and 2 from J; bases not matched to a gene: 6. The CDR3 consists of 15 residues. In DNA form, the CDR3 reads TGTGCCAGCAGCTCGTTGGACAGGGCAAACTATGGCTACACCTTC. Protein product: CASSSLDRANYGYTF. The whole variable domain, remainder taken from reference TRBV5-6 and TRBJ1-2, is DAGVTQSPTHLIKTRGQQVTLRCSPKSGHDTVSWYQQALGQGPQFIFQYYEEEERQRGNFPDRFSGHQFPNYSSELNVNALLLGDSALYLCASSSLDRANYGYTFGSGTRLTVV.